The entry below gives a single T cell receptor beta chain sequence along with its context. Germline CDR1 is SGHVS and CDR2 is FQNEAQ. This CDR3 has 14 residues. With 0 bases clipped from V and 3 bases from J, the junction kept 2 bases outside the gene matches. This record belongs to a study of T cell changes during pregnancy in multiple sclerosis. Libraries were prepared by immunoSEQ multiplex PCR; TCRdb keeps only in-frame clonotypes and omits some of them. The profile shows 20,000 to 30,000 clones, more than 70% of them singletons. This chain connects TRBV7-8 to TRBJ2-7; 7 nucleotides align to TRBD1. The receptor's source is a female donor in good health, enrolled as a control in a pregnancy study. The specimen was CD4+ T cells from peripheral blood mononuclear cells, collected in the first trimester of pregnancy. The DNA of the CDR3 is TGTGCCAGCAGCTTAGCTGGGACAGTCTACGAGCAGTACTTC. It translates to CASSLAGTVYEQYF.